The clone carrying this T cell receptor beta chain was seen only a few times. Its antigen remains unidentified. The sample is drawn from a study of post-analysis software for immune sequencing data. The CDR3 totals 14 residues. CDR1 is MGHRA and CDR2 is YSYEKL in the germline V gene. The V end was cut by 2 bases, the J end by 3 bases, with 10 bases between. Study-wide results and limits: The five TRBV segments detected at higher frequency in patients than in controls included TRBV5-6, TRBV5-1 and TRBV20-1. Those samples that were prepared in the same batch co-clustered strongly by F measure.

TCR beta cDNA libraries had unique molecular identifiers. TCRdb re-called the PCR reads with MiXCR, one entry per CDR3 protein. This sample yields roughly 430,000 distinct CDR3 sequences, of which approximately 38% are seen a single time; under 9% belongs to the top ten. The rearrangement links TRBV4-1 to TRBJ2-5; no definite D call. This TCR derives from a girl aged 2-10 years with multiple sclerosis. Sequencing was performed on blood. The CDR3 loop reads CASSQNSAKETQYF. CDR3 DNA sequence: TGCGCCAGCAGCCAAAACAGCGCTAAAGAGACCCAGTACTTC.